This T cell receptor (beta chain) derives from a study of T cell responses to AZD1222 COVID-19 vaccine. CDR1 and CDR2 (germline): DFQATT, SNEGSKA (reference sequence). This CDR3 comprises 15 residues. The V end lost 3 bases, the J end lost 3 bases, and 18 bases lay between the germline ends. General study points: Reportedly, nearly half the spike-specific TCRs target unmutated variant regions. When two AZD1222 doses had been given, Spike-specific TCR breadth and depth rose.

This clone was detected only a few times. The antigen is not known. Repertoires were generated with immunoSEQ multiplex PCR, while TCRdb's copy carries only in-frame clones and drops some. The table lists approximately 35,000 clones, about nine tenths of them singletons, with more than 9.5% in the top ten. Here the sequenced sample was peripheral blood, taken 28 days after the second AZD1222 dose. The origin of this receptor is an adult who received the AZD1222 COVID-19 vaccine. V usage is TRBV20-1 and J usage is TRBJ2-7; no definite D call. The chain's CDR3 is CSASHPHSALYEQYF. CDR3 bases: TGCAGTGCTAGTCACCCGCACTCGGCCCTCTACGAGCAGTACTTC.